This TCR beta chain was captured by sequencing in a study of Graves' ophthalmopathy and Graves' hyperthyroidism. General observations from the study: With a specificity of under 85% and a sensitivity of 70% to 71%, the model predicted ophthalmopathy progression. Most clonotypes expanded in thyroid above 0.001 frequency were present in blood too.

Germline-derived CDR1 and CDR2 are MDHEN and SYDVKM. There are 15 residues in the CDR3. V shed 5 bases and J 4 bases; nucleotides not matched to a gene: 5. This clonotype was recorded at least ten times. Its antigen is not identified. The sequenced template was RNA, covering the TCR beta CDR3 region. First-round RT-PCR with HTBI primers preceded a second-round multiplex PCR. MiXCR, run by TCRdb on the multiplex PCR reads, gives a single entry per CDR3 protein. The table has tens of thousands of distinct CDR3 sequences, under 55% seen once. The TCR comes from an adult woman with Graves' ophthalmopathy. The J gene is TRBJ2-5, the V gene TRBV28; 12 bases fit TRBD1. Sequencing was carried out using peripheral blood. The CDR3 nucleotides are TGTGCCAGCAGTCCGGGGGGACAGGGGGCAGAGACCCAGTACTTC. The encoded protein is CASSPGGQGAETQYF.